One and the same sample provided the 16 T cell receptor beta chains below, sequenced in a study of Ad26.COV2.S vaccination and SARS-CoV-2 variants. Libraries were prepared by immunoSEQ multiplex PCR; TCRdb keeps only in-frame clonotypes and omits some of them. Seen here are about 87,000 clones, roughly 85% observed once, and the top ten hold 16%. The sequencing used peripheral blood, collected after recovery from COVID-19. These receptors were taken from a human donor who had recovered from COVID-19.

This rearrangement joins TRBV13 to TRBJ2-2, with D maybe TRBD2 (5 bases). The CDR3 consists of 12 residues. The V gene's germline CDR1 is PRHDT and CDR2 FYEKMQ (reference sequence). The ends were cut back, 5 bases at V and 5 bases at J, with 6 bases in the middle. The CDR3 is CASSPGTGELFF. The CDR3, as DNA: TGTGCCAGCAGCCCGGGGACCGGGGAGCTGTTTTTT.

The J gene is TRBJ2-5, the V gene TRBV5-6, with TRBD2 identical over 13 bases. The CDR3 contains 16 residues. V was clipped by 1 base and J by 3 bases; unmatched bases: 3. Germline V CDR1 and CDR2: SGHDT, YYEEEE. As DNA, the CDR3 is TGTGCCAGCAGCTTGAACGGACTAGCGGGAGAAGAGACCCAGTACTTC. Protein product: CASSLNGLAGEETQYF.

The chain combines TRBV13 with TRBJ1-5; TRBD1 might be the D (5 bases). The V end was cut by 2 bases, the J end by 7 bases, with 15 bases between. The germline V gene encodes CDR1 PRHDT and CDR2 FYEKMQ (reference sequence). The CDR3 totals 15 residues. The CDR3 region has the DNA TGTGCCAGCAGCTTATCCAGGGCGGGCGAACAGCCCCAGCATTTT. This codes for CASSLSRAGEQPQHF.

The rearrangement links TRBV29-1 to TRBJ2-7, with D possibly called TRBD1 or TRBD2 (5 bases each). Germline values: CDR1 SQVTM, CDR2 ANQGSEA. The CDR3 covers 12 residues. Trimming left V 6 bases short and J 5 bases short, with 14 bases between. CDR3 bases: TGCAGCGTCTCAGGGCGAGGGGACGAGCAGTACTTC. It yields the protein CSVSGRGDEQYF.

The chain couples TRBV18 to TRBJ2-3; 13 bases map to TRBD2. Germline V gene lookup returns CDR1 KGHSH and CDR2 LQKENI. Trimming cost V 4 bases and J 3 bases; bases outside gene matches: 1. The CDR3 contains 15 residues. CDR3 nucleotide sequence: TGTGCCAGCTCACAGGGACTAGCGGGAACAGATACGCAGTATTTT. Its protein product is CASSQGLAGTDTQYF.

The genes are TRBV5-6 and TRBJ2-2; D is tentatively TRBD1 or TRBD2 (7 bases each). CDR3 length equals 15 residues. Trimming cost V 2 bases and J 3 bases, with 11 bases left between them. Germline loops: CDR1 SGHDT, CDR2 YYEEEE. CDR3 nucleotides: TGTGCCAGCAGCTTCCAGGGGGGGTACACCGGGGAGCTGTTTTTT. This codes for CASSFQGGYTGELFF.

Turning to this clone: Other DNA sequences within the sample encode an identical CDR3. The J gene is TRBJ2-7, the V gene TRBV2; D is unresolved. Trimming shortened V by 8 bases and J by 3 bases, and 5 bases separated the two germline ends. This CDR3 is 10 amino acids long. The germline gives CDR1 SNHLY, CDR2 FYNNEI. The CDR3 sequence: CASSGYEQYF. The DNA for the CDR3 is TGTGCCAGCTCGGGCTACGAGCAGTACTTC.

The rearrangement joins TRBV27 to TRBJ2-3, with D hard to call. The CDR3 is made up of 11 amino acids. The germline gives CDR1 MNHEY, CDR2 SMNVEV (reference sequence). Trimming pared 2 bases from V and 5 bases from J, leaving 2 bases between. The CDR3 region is CASSLRDTQYF. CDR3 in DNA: TGTGCCAGCAGTTTACGAGATACGCAGTATTTT.

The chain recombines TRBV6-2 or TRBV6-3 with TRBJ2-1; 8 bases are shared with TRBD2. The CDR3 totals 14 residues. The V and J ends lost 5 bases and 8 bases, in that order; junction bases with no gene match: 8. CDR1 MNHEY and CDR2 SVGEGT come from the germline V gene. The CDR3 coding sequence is TGTGCCAGCAGTGCGAGCGGGAGTCTGCATGAGCAGTTCTTC. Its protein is CASSASGSLHEQFF.

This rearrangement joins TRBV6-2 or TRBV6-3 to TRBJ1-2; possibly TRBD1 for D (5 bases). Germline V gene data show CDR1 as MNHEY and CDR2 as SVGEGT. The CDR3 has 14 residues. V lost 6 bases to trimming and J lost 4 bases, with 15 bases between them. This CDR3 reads CASSSFAGPYGYTF. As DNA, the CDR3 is TGTGCCAGCAGCTCCTTCGCAGGGCCCTATGGCTACACCTTC.

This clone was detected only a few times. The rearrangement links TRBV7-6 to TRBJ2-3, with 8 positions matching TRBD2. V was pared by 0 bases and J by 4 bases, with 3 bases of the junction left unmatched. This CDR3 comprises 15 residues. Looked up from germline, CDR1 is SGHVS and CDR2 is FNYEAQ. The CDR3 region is CASSLAAGGPDTQYF. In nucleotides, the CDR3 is TGTGCCAGCAGCTTAGCTGCGGGAGGTCCAGATACGCAGTATTTT.

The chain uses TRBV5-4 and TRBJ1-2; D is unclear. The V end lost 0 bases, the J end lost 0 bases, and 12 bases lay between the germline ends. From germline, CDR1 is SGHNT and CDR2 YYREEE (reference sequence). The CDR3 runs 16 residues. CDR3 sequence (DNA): TGTGCCAGCAGCTTGGAAGCCAGGAGCTCTAACTATGGCTACACCTTC. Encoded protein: CASSLEARSSNYGYTF.

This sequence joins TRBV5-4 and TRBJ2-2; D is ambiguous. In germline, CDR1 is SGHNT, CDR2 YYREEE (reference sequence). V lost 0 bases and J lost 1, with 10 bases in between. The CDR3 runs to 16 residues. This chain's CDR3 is CASSLARRGNTGELFF. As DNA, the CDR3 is TGTGCCAGCAGCTTGGCCCGGCGCGGGAACACCGGGGAGCTGTTTTTT.

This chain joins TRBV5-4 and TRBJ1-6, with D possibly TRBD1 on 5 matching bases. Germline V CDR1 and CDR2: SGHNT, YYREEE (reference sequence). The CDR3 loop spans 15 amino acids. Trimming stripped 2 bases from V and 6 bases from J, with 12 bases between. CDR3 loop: CASSFWGRGNSPLHF. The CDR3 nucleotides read TGTGCCAGCAGCTTTTGGGGGAGGGGTAATTCACCCCTCCACTTT.

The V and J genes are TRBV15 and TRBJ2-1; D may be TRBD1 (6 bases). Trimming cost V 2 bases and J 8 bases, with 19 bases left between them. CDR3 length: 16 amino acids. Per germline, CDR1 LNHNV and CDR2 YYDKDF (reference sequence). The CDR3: CATSRRASRGNDEQFF. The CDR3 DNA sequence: TGTGCCACCAGCAGACGCGCTAGCAGGGGTAACGATGAGCAGTTCTTC.

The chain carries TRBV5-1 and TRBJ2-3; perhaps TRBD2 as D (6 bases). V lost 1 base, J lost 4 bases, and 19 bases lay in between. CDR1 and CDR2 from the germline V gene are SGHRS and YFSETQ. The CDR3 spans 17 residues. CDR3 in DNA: TGCGCCAGCAGCTTGTATTCGGGGACTCAGGCGGCAGATACGCAGTATTTT. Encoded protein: CASSLYSGTQAADTQYF.